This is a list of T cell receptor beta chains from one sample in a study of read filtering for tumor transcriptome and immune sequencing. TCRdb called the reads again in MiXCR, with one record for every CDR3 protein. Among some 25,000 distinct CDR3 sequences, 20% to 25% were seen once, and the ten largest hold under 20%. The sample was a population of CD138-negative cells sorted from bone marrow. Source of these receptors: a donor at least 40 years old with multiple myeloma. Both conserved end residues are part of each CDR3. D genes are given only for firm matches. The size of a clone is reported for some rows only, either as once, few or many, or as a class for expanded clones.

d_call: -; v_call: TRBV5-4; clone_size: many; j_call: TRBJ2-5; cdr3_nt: TGTGCCAGCAGCTTGGACCCCTTGGGAGAGACCCAGTACTTC; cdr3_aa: CASSLDPLGETQYF
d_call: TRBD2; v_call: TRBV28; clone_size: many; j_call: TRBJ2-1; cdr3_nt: TGTGCCAGCAGTTTAGGTGGCGGGAGGGCCGGATATGAGCAGTTCTTC; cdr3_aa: CASSLGGGRAGYEQFF
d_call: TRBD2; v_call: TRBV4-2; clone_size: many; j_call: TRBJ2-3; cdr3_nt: TGTGCCAGCAGCCTTCAAACTAGCGGCACAGATACGCAGTATTTT; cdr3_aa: CASSLQTSGTDTQYF
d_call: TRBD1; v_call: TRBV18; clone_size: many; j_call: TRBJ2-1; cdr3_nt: TGTGCCAGCTCACCAGTAAGACAGGGGACGGGTGAGCAGTTCTTC; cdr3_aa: CASSPVRQGTGEQFF
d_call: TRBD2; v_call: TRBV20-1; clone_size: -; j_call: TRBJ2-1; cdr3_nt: TGCAGCGCTAGAGATAGAAAAGGGCTAGCGGGAGGGCCCTGGGAGCAGTTCTTC; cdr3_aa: CSARDRKGLAGGPWEQFF
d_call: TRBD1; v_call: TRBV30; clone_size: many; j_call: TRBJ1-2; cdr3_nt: TGTGCCTGGACCCCGGGACAGGGGCCAGGCTACACCTTC; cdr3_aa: CAWTPGQGPGYTF
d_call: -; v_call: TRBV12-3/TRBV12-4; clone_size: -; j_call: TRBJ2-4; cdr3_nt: TGTGCCAGCAGCCGTCCGGGTGCGGGGGCTGGAAACATTCAGTACTTC; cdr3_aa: CASSRPGAGAGNIQYF
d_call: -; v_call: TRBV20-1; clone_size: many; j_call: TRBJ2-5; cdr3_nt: TGCAGTGCTACAGGCCGGTCAGAGACCCAGTACTTC; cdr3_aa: CSATGRSETQYF
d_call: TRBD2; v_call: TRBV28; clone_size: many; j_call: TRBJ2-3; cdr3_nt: TGTGCCAGCAGTTTAACTAGCGGGAGGGCCAGAGATACGCAGTATTTT; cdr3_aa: CASSLTSGRARDTQYF
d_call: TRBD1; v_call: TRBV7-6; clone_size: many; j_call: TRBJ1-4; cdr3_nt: TGTGCCAGCAGCCAGGGGGGTGAAAAACTGTTTTTT; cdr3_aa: CASSQGGEKLFF
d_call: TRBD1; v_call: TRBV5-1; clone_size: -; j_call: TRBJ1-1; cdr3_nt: TGCGCCAGCAGCTTGGTGGGACAGGGGGCGCGGGACACTGAAGCTTTCTTT; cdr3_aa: CASSLVGQGARDTEAFF
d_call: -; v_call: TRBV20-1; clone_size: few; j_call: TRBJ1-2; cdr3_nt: TGCAGTGCTAGTTCGTGGGGCTACACCTTC; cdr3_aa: CSASSWGYTF
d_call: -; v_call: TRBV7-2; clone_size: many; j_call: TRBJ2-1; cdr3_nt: TGTGCCAGCAGCGGATTCCCGGGACTCGGATACAATGAGCAGTTCTTC; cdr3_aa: CASSGFPGLGYNEQFF
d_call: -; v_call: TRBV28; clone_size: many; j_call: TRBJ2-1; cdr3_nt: TGTGCCACGAAGAGGGGGTTTGGGGAGCAGTTCTTC; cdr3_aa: CATKRGFGEQFF
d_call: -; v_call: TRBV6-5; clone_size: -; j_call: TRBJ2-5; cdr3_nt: TGTGCCAGCAGTCAGGGGAAGAAGACCCAGTACTTC; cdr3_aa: CASSQGKKTQYF
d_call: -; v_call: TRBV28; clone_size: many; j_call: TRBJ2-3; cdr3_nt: TGTGCCAGCAGTTTACGCCGCTCATATGAGGTGGCGGCAAGGACCACAGATACGCAGTATTTT; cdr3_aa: CASSLRRSYEVAARTTDTQYF
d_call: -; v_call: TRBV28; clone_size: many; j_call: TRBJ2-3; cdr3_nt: TGTGCCAGCAGTGTCCGGGACTCCGCAGATACGCAGTATTTT; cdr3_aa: CASSVRDSADTQYF
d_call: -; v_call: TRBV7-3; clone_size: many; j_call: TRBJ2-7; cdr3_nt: TGTGCCAGCAGCTTAGTTGGGGGGCGAGAAGACGAGCAGTACTTC; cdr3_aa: CASSLVGGREDEQYF
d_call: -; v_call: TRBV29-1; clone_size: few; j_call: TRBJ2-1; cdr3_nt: TGCAGCGCACCCCGACCTGGCGGGATCTCCTACAATGAGCAGTTCTTC; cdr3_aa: CSAPRPGGISYNEQFF
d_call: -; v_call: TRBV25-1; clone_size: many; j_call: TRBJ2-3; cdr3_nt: TGTGCCAGCAGTTCCCCAGGCGCAGATACGCAGTATTTT; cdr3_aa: CASSSPGADTQYF
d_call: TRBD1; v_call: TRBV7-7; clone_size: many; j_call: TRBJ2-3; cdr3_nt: TGTGCTAGCAGCTTAACAGGGGGCTCGGATACGCAGTATTTT; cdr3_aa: CASSLTGGSDTQYF
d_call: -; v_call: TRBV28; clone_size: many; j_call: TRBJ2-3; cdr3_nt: TGTGCCAGCAGACTGCAGGGAGCAGATACGCAGTATTTT; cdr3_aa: CASRLQGADTQYF
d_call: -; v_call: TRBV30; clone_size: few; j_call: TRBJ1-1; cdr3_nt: TGTGCCTGGAGTTGGGAGGGGGAAGCTTTCTTT; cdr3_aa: CAWSWEGEAFF
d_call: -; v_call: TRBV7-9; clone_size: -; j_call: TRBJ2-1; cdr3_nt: TGTGCCAGCAGCCCCACCGGACAGACGACAGCAGCCAATGAGCAGTTCTTC; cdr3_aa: CASSPTGQTTAANEQFF
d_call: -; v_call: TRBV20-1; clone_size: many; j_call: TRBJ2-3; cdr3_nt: TGCAGTGCTAGAGATAGGGGTACCCAGGACTACACTCTTACAGATACGCAGTATTTT; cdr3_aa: CSARDRGTQDYTLTDTQYF
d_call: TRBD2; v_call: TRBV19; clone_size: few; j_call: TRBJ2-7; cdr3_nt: TGTGCCAGTAGTATAGATTGGGAGGGAACCGAGCAGTACTTC; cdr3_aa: CASSIDWEGTEQYF
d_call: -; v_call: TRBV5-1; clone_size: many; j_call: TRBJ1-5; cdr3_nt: TGCGCCAGCAGCTTGGGGATCACGGATAGACAGCCCCAGCATTTT; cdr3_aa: CASSLGITDRQPQHF
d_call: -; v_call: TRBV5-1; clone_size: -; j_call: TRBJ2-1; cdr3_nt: TGCGCCAGCAGTTTGACAGGCAATGAGCAGTTCTTC; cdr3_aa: CASSLTGNEQFF
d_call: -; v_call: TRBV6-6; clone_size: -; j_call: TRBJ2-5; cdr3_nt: TGTGCCAGCAGTTACTCCGGGCAGGGGAGAGAGACCCAGTACTTC; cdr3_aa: CASSYSGQGRETQYF
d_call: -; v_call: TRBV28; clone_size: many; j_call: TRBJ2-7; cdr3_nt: TGTGCCAGCACCTCCCCGGGTCGGACTCCCTACGAGCAGTACTTC; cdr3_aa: CASTSPGRTPYEQYF
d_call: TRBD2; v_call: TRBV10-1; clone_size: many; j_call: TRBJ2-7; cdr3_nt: TGCGCCAGCAGCAGCGGGACTAGCGGGAGGGGCGGCGAGCAGTACTTC; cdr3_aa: CASSSGTSGRGGEQYF